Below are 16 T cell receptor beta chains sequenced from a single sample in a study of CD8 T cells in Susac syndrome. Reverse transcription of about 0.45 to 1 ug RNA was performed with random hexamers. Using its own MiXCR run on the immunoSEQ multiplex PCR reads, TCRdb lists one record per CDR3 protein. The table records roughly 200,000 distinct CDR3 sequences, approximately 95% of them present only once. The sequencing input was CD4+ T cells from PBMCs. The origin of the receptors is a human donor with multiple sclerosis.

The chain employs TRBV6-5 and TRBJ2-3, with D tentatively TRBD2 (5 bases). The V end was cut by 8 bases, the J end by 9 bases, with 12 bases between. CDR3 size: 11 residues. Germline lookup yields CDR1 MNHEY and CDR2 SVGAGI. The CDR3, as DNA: TGTGCCAGCGCCTCGCAGCGGACGCAGTATTTT. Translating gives CASASQRTQYF.

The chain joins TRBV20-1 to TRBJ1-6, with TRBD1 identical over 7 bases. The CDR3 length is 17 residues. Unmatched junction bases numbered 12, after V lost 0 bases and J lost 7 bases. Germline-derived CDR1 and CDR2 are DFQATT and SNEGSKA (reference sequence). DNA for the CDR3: TGCAGTGCTAGAGATCCTCTGACAGGGCCAGGGAATTCACCCCTCCACTTT. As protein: CSARDPLTGPGNSPLHF.

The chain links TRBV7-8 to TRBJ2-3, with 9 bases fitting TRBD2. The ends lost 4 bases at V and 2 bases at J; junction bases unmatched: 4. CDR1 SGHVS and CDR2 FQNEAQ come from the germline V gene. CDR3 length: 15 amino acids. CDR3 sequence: CASSSSGLATDTQYF. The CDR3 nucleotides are TGTGCCAGCAGCTCCTCGGGACTAGCCACAGATACGCAGTATTTT.

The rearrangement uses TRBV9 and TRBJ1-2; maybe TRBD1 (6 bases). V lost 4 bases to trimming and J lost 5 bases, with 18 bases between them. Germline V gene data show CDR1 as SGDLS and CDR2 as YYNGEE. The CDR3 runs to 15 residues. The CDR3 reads CASSQSVATGYGYTF. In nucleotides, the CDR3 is TGTGCCAGCAGCCAATCTGTAGCAACAGGGTATGGCTACACCTTC.

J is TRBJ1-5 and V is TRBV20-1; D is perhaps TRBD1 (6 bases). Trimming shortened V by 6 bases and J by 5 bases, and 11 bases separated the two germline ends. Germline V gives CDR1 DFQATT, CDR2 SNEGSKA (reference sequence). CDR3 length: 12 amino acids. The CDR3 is CSAPSGDQPQHF. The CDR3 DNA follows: TGCAGTGCCCCATCAGGGGATCAGCCCCAGCATTTT.

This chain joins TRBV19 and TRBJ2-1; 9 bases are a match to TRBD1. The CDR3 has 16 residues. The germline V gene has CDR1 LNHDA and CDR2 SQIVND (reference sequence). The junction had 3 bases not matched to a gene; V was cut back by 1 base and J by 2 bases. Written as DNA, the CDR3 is TGTGCCAGTAGTATAGGGGACAGGGTAACCTACAATGAGCAGTTCTTC. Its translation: CASSIGDRVTYNEQFF.

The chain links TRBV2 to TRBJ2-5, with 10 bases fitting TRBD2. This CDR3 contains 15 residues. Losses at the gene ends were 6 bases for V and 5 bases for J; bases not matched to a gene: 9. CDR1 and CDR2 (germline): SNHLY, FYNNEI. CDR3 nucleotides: TGTGCCAGCAGGGGACTAGCGAGAAAGAGGGAGACCCAGTACTTC. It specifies CASRGLARKRETQYF.

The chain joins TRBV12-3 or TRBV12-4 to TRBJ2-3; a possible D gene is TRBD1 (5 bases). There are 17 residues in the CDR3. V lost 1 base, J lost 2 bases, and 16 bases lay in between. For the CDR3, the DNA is TGTGCCAGCAGTTTAGTAAGCGCAGGGCCCTTCACAGATACGCAGTATTTT. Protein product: CASSLVSAGPFTDTQYF.

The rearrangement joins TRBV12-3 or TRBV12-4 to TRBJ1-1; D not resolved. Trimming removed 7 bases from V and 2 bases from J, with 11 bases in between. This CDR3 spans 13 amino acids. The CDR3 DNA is TGTGCCAGCACCAACACGGATAACACTGAAGCTTTCTTT. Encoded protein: CASTNTDNTEAFF.

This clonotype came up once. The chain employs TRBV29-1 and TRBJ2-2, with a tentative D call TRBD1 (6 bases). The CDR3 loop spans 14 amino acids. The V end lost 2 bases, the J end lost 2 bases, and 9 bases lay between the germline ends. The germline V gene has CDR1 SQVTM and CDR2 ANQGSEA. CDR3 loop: CSVERTANTGELFF. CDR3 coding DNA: TGCAGCGTTGAAAGGACAGCCAACACCGGGGAGCTGTTTTTT.

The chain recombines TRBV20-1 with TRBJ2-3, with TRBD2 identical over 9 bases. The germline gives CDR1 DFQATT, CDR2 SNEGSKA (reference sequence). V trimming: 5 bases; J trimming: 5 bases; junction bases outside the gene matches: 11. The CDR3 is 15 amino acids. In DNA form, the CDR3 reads TGCAGTGCTCGGACGGGCGCGGGGGGGATAGATACGCAGTATTTT. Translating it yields CSARTGAGGIDTQYF.

CDR3 amino acids: CASSWRGRSSYNEQFF. DNA of the CDR3: TGTGCCAGCAGTTGGCGGGGGCGATCCTCCTACAATGAGCAGTTCTTC. V usage is TRBV25-1 and J usage is TRBJ2-1, with a weak D call TRBD2 (7 bases). The CDR3 contains 16 residues. Germline V gene sequence: CDR1 MGHDK, CDR2 SYGVNS. The V gene lost 5 bases and the J gene lost 0 bases, with 14 bases spanning the gap.

CDR3 DNA: TGTGCCAGCAGCAAAGTTAGCGGGGGAGTTCAGTACGAGCAGTACGTC. Its protein product is CASSKVSGGVQYEQYV. This sequence joins TRBV21-1 and TRBJ2-7; the D call in the table, TRBD2, was not verified against the DNA. TRBV21-1 is classified as a pseudogene. This CDR3 comprises 16 residues.

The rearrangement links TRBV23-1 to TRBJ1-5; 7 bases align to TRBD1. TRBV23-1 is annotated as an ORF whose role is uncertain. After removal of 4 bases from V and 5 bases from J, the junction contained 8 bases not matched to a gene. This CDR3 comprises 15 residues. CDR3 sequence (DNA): TGCGCCAGCAGTCTCTTCTGGAGGGGGCATCAGCCCCAGCATTTT. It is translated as CASSLFWRGHQPQHF.

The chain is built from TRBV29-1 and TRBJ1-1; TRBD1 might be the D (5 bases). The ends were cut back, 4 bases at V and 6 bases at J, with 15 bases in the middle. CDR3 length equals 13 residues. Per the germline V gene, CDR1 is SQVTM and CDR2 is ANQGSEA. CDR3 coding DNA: TGCAGCGTTGTATTGCAGGGAAGGGCTGAAGCTTTCTTT. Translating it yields CSVVLQGRAEAFF.

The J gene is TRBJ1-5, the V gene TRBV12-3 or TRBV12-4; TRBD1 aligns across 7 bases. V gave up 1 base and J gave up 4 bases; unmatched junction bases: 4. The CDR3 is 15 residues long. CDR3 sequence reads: CASSLEGTVNQPQHF. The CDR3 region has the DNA TGTGCCAGCAGTTTAGAAGGGACAGTGAATCAGCCCCAGCATTTT.